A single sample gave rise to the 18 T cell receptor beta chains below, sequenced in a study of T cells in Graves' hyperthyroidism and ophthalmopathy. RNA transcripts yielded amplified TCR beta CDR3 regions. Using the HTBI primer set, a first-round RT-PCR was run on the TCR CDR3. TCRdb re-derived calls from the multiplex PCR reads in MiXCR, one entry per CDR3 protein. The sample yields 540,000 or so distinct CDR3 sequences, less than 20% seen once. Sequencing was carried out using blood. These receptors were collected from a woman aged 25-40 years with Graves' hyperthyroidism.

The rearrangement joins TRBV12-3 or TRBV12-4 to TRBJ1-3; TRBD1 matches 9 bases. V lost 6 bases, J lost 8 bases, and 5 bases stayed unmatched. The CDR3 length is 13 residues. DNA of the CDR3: TGTGCCAGCAGCCAGGGACAGGGAGACACCATATATTTT. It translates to CASSQGQGDTIYF.

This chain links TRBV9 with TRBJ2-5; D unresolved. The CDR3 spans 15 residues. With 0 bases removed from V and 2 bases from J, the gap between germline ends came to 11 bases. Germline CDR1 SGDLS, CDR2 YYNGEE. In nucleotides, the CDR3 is TGTGCCAGCAGCGTAGAGTCTACCGAACAAGAGACCCAGTACTTC. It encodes CASSVESTEQETQYF.

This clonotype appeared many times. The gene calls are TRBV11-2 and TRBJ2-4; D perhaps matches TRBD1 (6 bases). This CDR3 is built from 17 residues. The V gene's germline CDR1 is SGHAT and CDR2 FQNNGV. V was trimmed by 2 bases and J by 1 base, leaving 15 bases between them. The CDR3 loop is CASSLHAGDAAKNIQYF. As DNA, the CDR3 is TGTGCCAGCAGCTTACATGCAGGGGATGCGGCCAAAAACATTCAGTACTTC. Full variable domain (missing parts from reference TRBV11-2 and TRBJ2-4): EAGVAQSPRYKIIEKRQSVAFWCNPISGHATLYWYQQILGQGPKLLIQFQNNGVVDDSQLPKDRFSAERLKGVDSTLKIQPAKLEDSAVYLCASSLHAGDAAKNIQYFGAGTRLSVL.

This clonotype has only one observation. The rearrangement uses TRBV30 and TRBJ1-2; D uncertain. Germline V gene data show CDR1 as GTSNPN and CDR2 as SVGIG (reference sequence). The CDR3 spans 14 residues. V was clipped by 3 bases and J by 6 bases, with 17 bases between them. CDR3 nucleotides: TGTGCCTGGAGCCCCGGGAGGGATGGGCATGGCTACACCTTC. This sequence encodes CAWSPGRDGHGYTF. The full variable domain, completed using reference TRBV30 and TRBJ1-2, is SQTIHQWPATLVQPVGSPLSLECTVEGTSNPNLYWYRQAAGRGLQLLFYSVGIGQISSEVPQNLSASRPQDRQFILSSKKLLLSDSGFYLCAWSPGRDGHGYTFGSGTRLTVV.

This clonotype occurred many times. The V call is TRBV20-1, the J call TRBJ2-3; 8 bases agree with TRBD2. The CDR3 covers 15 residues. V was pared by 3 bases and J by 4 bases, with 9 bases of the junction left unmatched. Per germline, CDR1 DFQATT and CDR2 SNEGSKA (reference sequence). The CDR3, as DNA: TGCAGTGCTAGTTCGACTAGCGCCTCGGCAGATACGCAGTATTTT. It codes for CSASSTSASADTQYF.

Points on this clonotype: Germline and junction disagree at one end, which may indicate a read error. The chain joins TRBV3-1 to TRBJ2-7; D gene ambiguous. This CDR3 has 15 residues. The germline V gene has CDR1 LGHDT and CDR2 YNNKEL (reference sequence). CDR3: CASSLCLELSDELYF. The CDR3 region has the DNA TGTGCCAGCAGCCTATGCTTAGAATTGTCGGACGAGCTGTACTTC.

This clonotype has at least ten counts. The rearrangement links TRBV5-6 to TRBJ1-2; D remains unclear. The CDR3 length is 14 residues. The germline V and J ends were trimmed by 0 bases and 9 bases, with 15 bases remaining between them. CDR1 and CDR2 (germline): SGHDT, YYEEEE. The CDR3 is CASSLGPGWLRYTF. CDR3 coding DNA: TGTGCCAGCAGCTTGGGGCCGGGGTGGTTGCGCTACACCTTC.

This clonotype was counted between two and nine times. The CDR3 loop reads CASSKGLAGDPYNEQFF. The CDR3 nucleotides are TGTGCCAGCAGTAAGGGACTAGCGGGAGACCCCTACAATGAGCAGTTCTTC. V is TRBV6-1 and J is TRBJ2-1; 14 positions agree with TRBD2. Germline trimming cut 5 bases from V and 2 bases from J; bases unmatched to any gene: 5. Germline V CDR1 and CDR2: MNHNS, SASEGT. The CDR3 runs 17 residues.

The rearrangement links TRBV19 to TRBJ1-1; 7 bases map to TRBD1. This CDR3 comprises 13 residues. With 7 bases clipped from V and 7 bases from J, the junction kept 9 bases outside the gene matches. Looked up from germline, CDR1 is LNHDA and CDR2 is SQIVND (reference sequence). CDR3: CASITTGQLEAFF. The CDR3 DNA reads TGTGCCAGTATCACAACGGGACAGCTTGAAGCTTTCTTT.

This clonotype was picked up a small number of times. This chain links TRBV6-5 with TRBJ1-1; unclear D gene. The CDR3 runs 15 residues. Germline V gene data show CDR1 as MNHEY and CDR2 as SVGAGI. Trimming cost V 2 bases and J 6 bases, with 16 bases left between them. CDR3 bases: TGTGCCAGCAGTTACCTTCTCGAGGGTGGTGCTGAAGCTTTCTTT. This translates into CASSYLLEGGAEAFF.

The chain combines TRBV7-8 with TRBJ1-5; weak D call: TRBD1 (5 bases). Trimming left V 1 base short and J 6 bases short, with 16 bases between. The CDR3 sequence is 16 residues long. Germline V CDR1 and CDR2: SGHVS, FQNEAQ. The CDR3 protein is CASSLDREGWGQPQHF. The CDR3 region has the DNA TGTGCCAGCAGCTTAGATCGGGAGGGGTGGGGTCAGCCCCAGCATTTT.

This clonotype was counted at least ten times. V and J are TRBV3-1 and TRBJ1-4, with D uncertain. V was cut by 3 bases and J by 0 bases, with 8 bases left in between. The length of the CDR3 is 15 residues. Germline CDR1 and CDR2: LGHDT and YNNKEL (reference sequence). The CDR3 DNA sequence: TGTGCCAGCAGCCACGGAGTTGCAACTAATGAAAAACTGTTTTTT. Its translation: CASSHGVATNEKLFF.

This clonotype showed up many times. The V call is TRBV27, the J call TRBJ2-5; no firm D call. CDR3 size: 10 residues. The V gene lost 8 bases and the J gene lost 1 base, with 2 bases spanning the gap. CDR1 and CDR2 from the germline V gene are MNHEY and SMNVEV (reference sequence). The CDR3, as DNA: TGTGCCAGCGGCCAAGAGACCCAGTACTTC. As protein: CASGQETQYF.

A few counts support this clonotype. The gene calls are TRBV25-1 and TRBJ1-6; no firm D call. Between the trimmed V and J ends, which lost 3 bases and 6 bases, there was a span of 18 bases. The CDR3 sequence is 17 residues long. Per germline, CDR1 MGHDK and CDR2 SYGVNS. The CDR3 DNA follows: TGTGCCAGCAGTGATTCCCCAAAGACCCTACCTAATTCACCCCTCCACTTT. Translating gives CASSDSPKTLPNSPLHF. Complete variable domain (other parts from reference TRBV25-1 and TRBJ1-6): EADIYQTPRYLVIGTGKKITLECSQTMGHDKMYWYQQDPGMELHLIHYSYGVNSTEKGDLSSESTVSRIRTEHFPLTLESARPSHTSQYLCASSDSPKTLPNSPLHFGNGTRLTVT.

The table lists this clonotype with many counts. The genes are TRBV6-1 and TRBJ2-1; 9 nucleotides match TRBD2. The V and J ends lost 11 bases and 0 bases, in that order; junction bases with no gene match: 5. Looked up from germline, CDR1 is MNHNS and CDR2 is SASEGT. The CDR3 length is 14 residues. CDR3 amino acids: CALLAGFSYNEQFF. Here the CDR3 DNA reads TGTGCCCTTCTAGCGGGATTCTCCTACAATGAGCAGTTCTTC.

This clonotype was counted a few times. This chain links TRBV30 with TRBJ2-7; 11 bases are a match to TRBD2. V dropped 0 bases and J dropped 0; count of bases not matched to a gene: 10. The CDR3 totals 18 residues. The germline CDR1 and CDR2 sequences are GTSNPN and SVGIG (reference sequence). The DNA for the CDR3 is TGTGCCTGGAGTGTTTACGGGACTAGCGGTTATAGCTCCTACGAGCAGTACTTC. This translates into CAWSVYGTSGYSSYEQYF.

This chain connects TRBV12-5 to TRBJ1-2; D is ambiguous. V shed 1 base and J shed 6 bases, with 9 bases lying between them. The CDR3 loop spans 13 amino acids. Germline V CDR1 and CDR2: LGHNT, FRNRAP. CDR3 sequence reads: CASGLAPQDGYTF. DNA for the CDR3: TGTGCTAGTGGTTTGGCTCCTCAGGATGGCTACACCTTC.

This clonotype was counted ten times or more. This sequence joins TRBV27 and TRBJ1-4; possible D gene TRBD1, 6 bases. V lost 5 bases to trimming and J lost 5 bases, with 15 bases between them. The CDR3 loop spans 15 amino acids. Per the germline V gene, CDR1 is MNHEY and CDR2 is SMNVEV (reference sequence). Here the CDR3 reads CASSTGQSPNEKLFF. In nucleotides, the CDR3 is TGTGCCAGCAGTACCGGACAGTCTCCCAATGAAAAACTGTTTTTT. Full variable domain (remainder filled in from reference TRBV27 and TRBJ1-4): EAQVTQNPRYLITVTGKKLTVTCSQNMNHEYMSWYRQDPGLGLRQIYYSMNVEVTDKGDVPEGYKVSRKEKRNFPLILESPSPNQTSLYFCASSTGQSPNEKLFFGSGTQLSVL.